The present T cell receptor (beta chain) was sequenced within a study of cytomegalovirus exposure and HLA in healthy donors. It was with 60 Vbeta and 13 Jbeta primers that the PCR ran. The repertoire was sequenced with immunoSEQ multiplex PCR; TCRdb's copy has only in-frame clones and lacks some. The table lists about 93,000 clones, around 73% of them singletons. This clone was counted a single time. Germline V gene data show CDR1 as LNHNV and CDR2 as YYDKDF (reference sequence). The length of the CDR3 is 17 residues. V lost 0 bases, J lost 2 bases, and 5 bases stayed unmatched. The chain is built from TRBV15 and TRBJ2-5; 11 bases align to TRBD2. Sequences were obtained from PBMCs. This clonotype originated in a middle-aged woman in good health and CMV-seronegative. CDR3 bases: TGTGCCACCAGCAGAGATCAGCTAGCGGGAGGACAAGAGACCCAGTACTTC. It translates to CATSRDQLAGGQETQYF.